These T cell receptor beta chains were read from a single sample in a study of radiotherapy plus CTLA-4 blockade in lung cancer. The assay was immunoSEQ multiplex PCR, and TCRdb's table has in-frame clones only and misses some. The repertoire holds about 50,000 clones, approximately 84% seen once, with around 4.4% in the top ten. Sequencing used peripheral blood, obtained from a patient treated with radiotherapy plus ipilimumab. The receptors shown here come from a human donor with non-small cell lung cancer whose response to radiotherapy plus ipilimumab could not be evaluated. Both conserved end residues are part of each CDR3. Rows give clone size only sometimes, using once, few, many, or a class for an expanded clone.

clone_size,j_call,v_call,cdr3_aa
-,TRBJ2-7,TRBV19,CASSINAGSYEQYF
-,TRBJ1-2,TRBV5-6,CASSLTGDPNYGYTF
-,TRBJ1-1,TRBV28,CASSDGQGREAFF
-,TRBJ1-2,TRBV18,CASSPGAYYGYTF
-,TRBJ2-7,TRBV7-2,CASSLSDSAGTYEQYF
-,TRBJ1-2,TRBV6-5,CASRSRDRKYGYTF
-,TRBJ2-7,TRBV6-5,CASMRSSGYEQYF
-,TRBJ2-7,TRBV6-6,CASSREPYSYEQYF
-,TRBJ2-7,TRBV9,CASSPRTSGIPYEQYF
-,TRBJ1-1,TRBV28,CASRLTGVGTEAFF
-,TRBJ2-5,TRBV7-9,CASSVQETQYF
-,TRBJ1-2,TRBV29-1,CSVKGGANYGYTF
once,TRBJ2-1,TRBV5-1,CASSLARGGSWDEQFF
-,TRBJ2-5,TRBV6-5,CASSMSGETQYF
-,TRBJ1-1,TRBV5-1,CASGNTGEDEAFF
-,TRBJ2-2,TRBV12-5,CASGFTETNTGELFF
-,TRBJ2-2,TRBV4-1,CASSQATGVTGELFF
-,TRBJ1-4,TRBV14,CASSHPTLDEKLFF
-,TRBJ1-1,TRBV4-1,CASSQVYGVRRTDTEAFF
-,TRBJ1-1,TRBV2,CASSGQGNTEAFF
-,-,TRBV5-1,CASSLYAGTGGDEQYF
-,TRBJ2-2,TRBV7-3,CASSLGQGSTGELFF
-,TRBJ1-1,TRBV28,CASSFNVNTEAFF
once,TRBJ2-7,TRBV5-1,CASSPWTSGGGSYEQYF
-,TRBJ2-6,TRBV7-2,CASSLASQAGANVLTF
-,TRBJ2-2,TRBV4-1,CASSSGLSTGELFF
-,TRBJ2-7,TRBV15,CATSRERDSNYEQYF
-,TRBJ2-7,TRBV5-4,CASSLGAGSYEQYF
-,TRBJ1-2,TRBV4-1,CASSQDERFYGYTF
-,TRBJ2-2,TRBV11-3,CASSIGQGGTGELFF
-,TRBJ2-7,TRBV9,CASSPGFADEQYF
few,TRBJ2-5,TRBV6-5,CASSYAGVETQYF
-,TRBJ1-6,TRBV28,CASRSRSDYNSPLHF
-,TRBJ2-1,TRBV11-2,CASSPGLAGAIGNEQFF
-,TRBJ2-1,TRBV28,CASSFSGRAHEQFF
-,TRBJ2-3,TRBV7-2,CATGRWGEFDTQYF
-,TRBJ1-2,TRBV5-1,CASSLVPQGANGYTF
-,TRBJ1-5,TRBV28,CASSSADSSQPQHF
-,TRBJ2-1,TRBV7-3,CASSLSSGRHNEQFF
-,TRBJ2-7,TRBV27,CASSSVAGVGNEQYF
few,TRBJ1-1,TRBV28,CASPTAIEKGEAFF
few,TRBJ2-7,TRBV29-1,CSVVLRVSSYEQYF